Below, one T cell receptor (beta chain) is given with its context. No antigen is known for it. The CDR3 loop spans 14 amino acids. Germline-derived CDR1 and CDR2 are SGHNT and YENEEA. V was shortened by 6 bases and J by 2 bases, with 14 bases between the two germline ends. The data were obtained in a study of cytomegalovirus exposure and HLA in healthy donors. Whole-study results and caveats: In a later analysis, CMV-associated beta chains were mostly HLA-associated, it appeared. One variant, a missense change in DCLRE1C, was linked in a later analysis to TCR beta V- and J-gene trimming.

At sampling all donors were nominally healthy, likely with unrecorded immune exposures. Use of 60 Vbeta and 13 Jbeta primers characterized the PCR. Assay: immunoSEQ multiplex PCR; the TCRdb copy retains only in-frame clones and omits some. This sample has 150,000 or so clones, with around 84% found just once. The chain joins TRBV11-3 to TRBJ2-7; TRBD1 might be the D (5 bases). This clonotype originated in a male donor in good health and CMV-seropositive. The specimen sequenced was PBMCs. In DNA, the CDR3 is TGTGCCAGCAGTTTTTCCACAGGACCCTACGAGCAGTACTTC. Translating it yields CASSFSTGPYEQYF. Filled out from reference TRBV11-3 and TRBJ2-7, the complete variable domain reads EAGVVQSPRYKIIEKKQPVAFWCNPISGHNTLYWYLQNLGQGPELLIRYENEEAVDDSQLPKDRFSAERLKGVDSTLKIQPAELGDSAVYLCASSFSTGPYEQYFGPGTRLTVT.